The rows below give T cell receptor beta chains drawn from one sample of a study of cytomegalovirus exposure and HLA in healthy donors. Profiled with immunoSEQ multiplex PCR; TCRdb holds only in-frame clones, not every one. This sample has about 200,000 clones; roughly 70% occur once, and the top ten carry less than 3%. The specimen sequenced was PBMCs. These receptors originate from a man aged 40-49 years in good health and CMV-seropositive. CDR3s include the opening cysteine and the closing phenylalanine or tryptophan. The D gene is left open where the match is weak. Size values are once, few and many counts, or a class for expanded clones, and some rows have none.

j_gene | d_gene | abundance | v_gene | CDR3nt | CDR3aa
TRBJ1-2 | . | . | TRBV27 | TGTGCCAGCAGTCCAACAGGGAGTAGTTATGGCTACACCTTC | CASSPTGSSYGYTF
TRBJ1-1 | TRBD1 | . | TRBV5-5 | TGTGCCAGCAGCTTGATAGGGGGCGCAGATCTTCGTTCTGAAGCTTTCTTT | CASSLIGGADLRSEAFF
TRBJ2-7 | . | . | TRBV5-1 | TGCGCCAGCAGGGACATTAGGGAGCAGTACTTC | CASRDIREQYF
TRBJ1-4 | . | few | TRBV2 | TGTGCCGGGGGGGCCGAGCGTGAAAAACTGTTTTTT | CAGGAEREKLFF
TRBJ2-2 | TRBD2 | . | TRBV4-1 | TGCGCCAGCAGCCAAGAGGGACTAGCGGGAAACACCGGGGAGCTGTTTTTT | CASSQEGLAGNTGELFF
TRBJ2-5 | . | . | TRBV7-8 | TGTGCCAGCAGCTTATTGACTACTCAAGAGACCCAGTACTTC | CASSLLTTQETQYF
TRBJ2-1 | . | . | TRBV7-8 | TGTGCCAGCAGCTTTGACAGATCCTACAATGAGCAGTTCTTC | CASSFDRSYNEQFF
TRBJ2-7 | TRBD1 | . | TRBV11-2 | TGTGCCAGCAGCTCGACAGGGAACGAGCAGTACTTC | CASSSTGNEQYF
TRBJ2-2 | TRBD1 | . | TRBV28 | TGTGCCGCGCAGGGGGCTACCGGGGAGCTGTTTTTT | CAAQGATGELFF
TRBJ1-6 | TRBD1 | . | TRBV6-6 | TGTGCCAGCAGTTTAGGACAGGATAATTCACCCCTCCACTTT | CASSLGQDNSPLHF
TRBJ2-3 | . | few | TRBV6-5 | TGTGCCAGCAGTTACTCGATCCCCGGTGATACGCAGTATTTT | CASSYSIPGDTQYF
TRBJ2-3 | . | . | TRBV20-1 | TGCAGTGCTAGAGTAAATGTAGCGCAGTATTTT | CSARVNVAQYF
TRBJ2-5 | . | few | TRBV27 | TGTGCCAGCAGTTTAGCTGCGGGGCCCCTGTCGGCCCAGTACTTC | CASSLAAGPLSAQYF
TRBJ2-3 | TRBD1 | few | TRBV5-6 | TGTGCCAGCAGCTTGGGGAGGACAGGACCCAGAGGAGATACGCAGTATTTT | CASSLGRTGPRGDTQYF
TRBJ2-1 | TRBD2 | . | TRBV4-1 | TGCGCCAGCAGCCAGGCTCTAGCGGGGGGTCAACAAGAGCAGTTCTTC | CASSQALAGGQQEQFF
TRBJ2-2 | . | once | TRBV5-1 | TGCGCCAGCAGCTTGGTTAGTGACAGCACCGGGGAGCTGTTTTTT | CASSLVSDSTGELFF
TRBJ2-1 | . | . | TRBV28 | TGTGCCAGCAGTTTGGGGGGGCAGGGGAGGAATGAGCAGTTCTTC | CASSLGGQGRNEQFF
TRBJ1-6 | TRBD1 | . | TRBV6-5 | TGTGCCAGCAGTGTTAGCAGGGGGGAACCTACACCCCTCCACTTT | CASSVSRGEPTPLHF
TRBJ1-1 | . | . | TRBV7-3 | TGTGCCAGCAGCACGACTCCTTTCTTT | CASSTTPFF
TRBJ2-1 | . | . | TRBV6-5 | TGTGCCAGCAGAAGGGGAAACAATGAGCAGTTCTTC | CASRRGNNEQFF
TRBJ1-2 | . | . | TRBV6-1 | TGTGCCAGCACCAGTCATCTGGAGTCCGGCTACACCTTC | CASTSHLESGYTF
TRBJ2-5 | TRBD2 | . | TRBV15 | TGTGCCACCAGCAGTAGCGGGGGCAGGGAGACCCAGTACTTC | CATSSSGGRETQYF
TRBJ2-7 | TRBD2 | . | TRBV5-1 | TGCGCCAGCAGCTGGACTAGCGGGGGGGCTTACGAGCAGTACTTC | CASSWTSGGAYEQYF
TRBJ2-7 | . | . | TRBV14 | TGTGCCAGCAGCCCGGGACTGGGAATCTACGAGCAGTACTTC | CASSPGLGIYEQYF
TRBJ2-1 | . | . | TRBV4-3 | TGCGCCAGCAGCGAGGACAGATCTTCCTACAATGAGCAGTTCTTC | CASSEDRSSYNEQFF
TRBJ1-6 | . | . | TRBV15 | TGTGCTTCTTCCGGGGAAAATTCACCCCTCCACTTT | CASSGENSPLHF
TRBJ1-2 | . | . | TRBV7-9 | TGTGCCAGCAGCTTTAACAGGGTGGACTATGGCTACACCTTC | CASSFNRVDYGYTF
TRBJ1-5 | . | . | TRBV28 | TGTGCCAGCAGCTCAGGGGTTCAGCCCCAGCATTTT | CASSSGVQPQHF
TRBJ2-4 | TRBD2 | . | TRBV19 | TGTGCCAGTAGTATAAGCGGGGCGGGGGGGCGGAACATTCAGTACTTC | CASSISGAGGRNIQYF
TRBJ2-7 | TRBD1 | . | TRBV7-2 | TGTGCCAGCAGCCTGATCGGGACAGCCACCTACGAGCAGTACTTC | CASSLIGTATYEQYF
TRBJ1-1 | TRBD1 | few | TRBV4-1 | TGCGCCAGCAGCCAAGGTTGGACAGGGGATGTTTCGAGAACTGAAGCTTTCTTT | CASSQGWTGDVSRTEAFF
TRBJ1-6 | . | . | TRBV18 | TGTGCCAGCTCACCACTTACAGGGACTAATTCACCCCTCCACTTT | CASSPLTGTNSPLHF